This T cell receptor (beta chain) was found in a study of T cell repertoires in cytomegalovirus infection. Overall study: Indicated by public TCR beta signatures were CMV infection and matching HLA type.

MiXCR, applied by TCRdb to the reads, yields one record per CDR3 protein. This sample has 450,000 to 550,000 distinct CDR3 sequences, with 15% to 20% found just once. Study findings and constraints: The cumulative frequency of public TCR beta families identified carriers of CMV plus the relevant HLA. Clonotype analysis showed dominance of the ex vivo response by HLA-C-restricted CMV-specific TCR beta clonotypes.

This clonotype was counted at least ten times. As yet, its antigen is unknown. Germline V gene data show CDR1 as SGHTA and CDR2 as FQGNSA. The V and J ends lost 6 bases and 4 bases respectively, with 20 bases between them. This CDR3 comprises 16 residues. This sequence was found in a human donor in good health (CMV status not recorded). Some clones in this sample may be carry-over from other donors' samples. Specimen: CD8+ T cells from PBMCs. The chain recombines TRBV7-2 with TRBJ2-3, with D perhaps TRBD2 (6 bases). CDR3 protein: CASRLRDSPQPDTQYF. The DNA for the CDR3 is TGTGCCAGCAGACTTCGGGACTCCCCACAGCCAGATACGCAGTATTTT.